These 4 T cell receptor beta chains were sequenced from one sample in a study of T-cell reconstitution after alpha-beta-depleted transplantation in children (dated by TCRdb to the mid-2010s). Sample treatment or condition, as interpreted from the label and publication: allogeneic hematopoietic cell transplantation with graft depleted of TCRalphabeta T cells and CD19 B cells. Libraries were prepared through PCR. Sequenced on an Illumina HiSeq 2500. TCR library preparation used molecular barcoding, with unique molecular identifiers applied to normalize quantification of the TCRbeta repertoire. TCRdb ran its own pipeline on the public reads, namely fastp trimming at Q25 and MiXCR clone calling, and kept in-frame beta chains. Under each unique CDR3 protein, matching rows form one entry showing the most common genes and DNA. The sample yields around 100,000 distinct CDR3 sequences; about a tenth were counted once. Around 35% of the sample rests with the top ten.

Sequenced material: PBMCs, taken before TCRalphabeta/CD19-depleted stem cell transplant. These receptors came from a boy aged 2 to 9 with acute lymphoblastic leukemia, due to receive a stem cell transplant.

This clonotype was found many times. This CDR3 is CASSLGSTGSTDTQYF. The CDR3 DNA reads TGTGCCAGCAGCTTGGGCTCGACAGGCAGCACAGATACGCAGTATTTT. The V gene is TRBV5-6, the J gene TRBJ2-3; weak D call: TRBD1 (6 bases). CDR3 length: 16 residues. Trimming removed 0 bases from V and 0 bases from J, with 11 bases in between. Germline loops: CDR1 SGHDT, CDR2 YYEEEE.

This clonotype was seen repeatedly, ten times or more. The rearrangement joins TRBV12-3 or TRBV12-4 to TRBJ2-1, with 13 bases fitting TRBD2. V shed 6 bases and J 7 bases; nucleotides not matched to a gene: 6. CDR3 length: 15 residues. This CDR3 is CASRAGTSGKNEQFF. In DNA form, the CDR3 reads TGTGCCAGCAGGGCCGGGACTAGCGGGAAAAATGAGCAGTTCTTC.

This chain links TRBV12-3 or TRBV12-4 with TRBJ2-6; no definite D call. V lost 3 bases, J lost 4 bases, and 10 bases lay in between. The CDR3 consists of 15 residues. This chain's CDR3 is CASSFTVLGANVLTF. DNA for the CDR3: TGTGCCAGCAGTTTTACAGTTTTGGGGGCCAACGTCCTGACTTTC.

This clonotype was detected only a few times. The CDR3 nucleotides read TGCGCCAGCAGCGCGCTACTAGCGGGCCTATCCTACAATGAGCAGTTCTTC. It codes for CASSALLAGLSYNEQFF. This chain joins TRBV5-1 and TRBJ2-1; TRBD2 matches 9 bases. The CDR3 has 17 residues. V was pared by 4 bases and J by 1 base, with 9 bases of the junction left unmatched. The V gene's germline CDR1 is SGHRS and CDR2 YFSETQ. The complete variable domain, with remaining parts taken from reference TRBV5-1 and TRBJ2-1, reads KAGVTQTPRYLIKTRGQQVTLSCSPISGHRSVSWYQQTPGQGLQFLFEYFSETQRNKGNFPGRFSGRQFSNSRSEMNVSTLELGDSALYLCASSALLAGLSYNEQFFGPGTRLTVL.